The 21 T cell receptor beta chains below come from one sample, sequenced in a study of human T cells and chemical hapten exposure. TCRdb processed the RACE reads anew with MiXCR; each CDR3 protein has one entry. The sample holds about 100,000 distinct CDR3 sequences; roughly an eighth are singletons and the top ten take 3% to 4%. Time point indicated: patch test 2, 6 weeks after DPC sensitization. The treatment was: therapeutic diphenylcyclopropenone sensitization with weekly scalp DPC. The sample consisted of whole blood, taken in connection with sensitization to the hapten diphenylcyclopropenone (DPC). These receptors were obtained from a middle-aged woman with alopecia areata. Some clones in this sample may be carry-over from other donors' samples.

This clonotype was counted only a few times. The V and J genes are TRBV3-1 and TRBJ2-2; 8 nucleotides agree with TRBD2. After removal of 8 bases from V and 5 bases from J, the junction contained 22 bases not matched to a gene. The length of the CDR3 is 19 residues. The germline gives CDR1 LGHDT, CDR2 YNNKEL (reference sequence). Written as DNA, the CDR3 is TGTGCCAGCCGGACCCCCCTGGGGGGAGCGGGAGATAGTACCGGGGAGCTGTTTTTT. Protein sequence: CASRTPLGGAGDSTGELFF.

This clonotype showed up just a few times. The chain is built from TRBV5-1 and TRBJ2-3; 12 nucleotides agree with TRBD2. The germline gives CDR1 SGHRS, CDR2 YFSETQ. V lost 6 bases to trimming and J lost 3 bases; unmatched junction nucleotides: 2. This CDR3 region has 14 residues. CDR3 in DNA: TGCGCCAGCACCGGACTAGCGGGGACAGATACGCAGTATTTT. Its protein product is CASTGLAGTDTQYF.

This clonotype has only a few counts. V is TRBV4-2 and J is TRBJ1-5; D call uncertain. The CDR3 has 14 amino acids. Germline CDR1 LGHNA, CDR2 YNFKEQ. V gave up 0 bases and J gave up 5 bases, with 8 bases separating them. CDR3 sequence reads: CASSQEAKYQPQHF. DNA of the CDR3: TGTGCCAGCAGCCAAGAAGCCAAGTATCAGCCCCAGCATTTT.

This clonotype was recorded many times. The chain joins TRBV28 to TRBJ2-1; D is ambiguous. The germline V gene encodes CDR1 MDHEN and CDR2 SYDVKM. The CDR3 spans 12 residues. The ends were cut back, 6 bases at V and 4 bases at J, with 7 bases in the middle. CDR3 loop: CASSYGYNEQFF. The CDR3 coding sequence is TGTGCCAGCAGCTATGGGTACAATGAGCAGTTCTTC.

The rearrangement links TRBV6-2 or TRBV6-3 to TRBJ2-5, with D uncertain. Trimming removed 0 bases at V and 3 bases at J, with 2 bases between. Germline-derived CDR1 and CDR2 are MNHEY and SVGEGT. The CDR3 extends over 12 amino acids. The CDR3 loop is CASSYSKETQYF. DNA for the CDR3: TGTGCCAGCAGTTACTCGAAAGAGACCCAGTACTTC.

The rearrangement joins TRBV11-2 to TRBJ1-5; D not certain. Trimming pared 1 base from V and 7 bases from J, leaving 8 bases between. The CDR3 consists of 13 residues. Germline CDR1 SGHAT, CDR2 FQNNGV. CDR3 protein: CASSLGDRQPQHF. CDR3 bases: TGTGCCAGCAGCTTAGGCGATCGACAGCCCCAGCATTTT.

The DNA for the CDR3 is TGTGCCAGCAGCCAAGAGGCTGGATACCAAGAGACCCAGTACTTC. Encoded protein: CASSQEAGYQETQYF. This chain joins TRBV14 and TRBJ2-5; D is uncertain. Trimming pared 0 bases from V and 0 bases from J, leaving 8 bases between. There are 15 residues in the CDR3. Germline CDR1 reads SGHDN; CDR2 reads FVKESK.

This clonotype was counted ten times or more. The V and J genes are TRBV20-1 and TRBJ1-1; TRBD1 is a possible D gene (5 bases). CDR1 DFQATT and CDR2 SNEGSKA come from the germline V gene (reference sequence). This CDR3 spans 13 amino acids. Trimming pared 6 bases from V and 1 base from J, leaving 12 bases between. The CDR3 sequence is CSASGTANTEAFF. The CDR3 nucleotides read TGCAGTGCCTCCGGGACGGCGAACACTGAAGCTTTCTTT.

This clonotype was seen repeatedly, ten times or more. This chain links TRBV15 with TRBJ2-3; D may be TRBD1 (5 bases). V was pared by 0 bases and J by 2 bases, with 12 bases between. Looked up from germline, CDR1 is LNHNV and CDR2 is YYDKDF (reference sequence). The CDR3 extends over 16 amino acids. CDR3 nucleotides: TGTGCCACCAGCAGAGATCGTCGCAGGGCCACAGATACGCAGTATTTT. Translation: CATSRDRRRATDTQYF.

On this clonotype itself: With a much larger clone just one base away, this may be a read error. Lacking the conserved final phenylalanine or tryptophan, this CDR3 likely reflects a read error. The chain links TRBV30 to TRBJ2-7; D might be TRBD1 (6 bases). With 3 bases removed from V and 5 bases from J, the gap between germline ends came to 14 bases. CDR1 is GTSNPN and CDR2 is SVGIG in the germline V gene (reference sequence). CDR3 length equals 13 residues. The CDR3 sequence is CAWRVRGLNEQYL. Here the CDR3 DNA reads TGTGCCTGGAGGGTCAGGGGATTGAACGAGCAGTACCTC.

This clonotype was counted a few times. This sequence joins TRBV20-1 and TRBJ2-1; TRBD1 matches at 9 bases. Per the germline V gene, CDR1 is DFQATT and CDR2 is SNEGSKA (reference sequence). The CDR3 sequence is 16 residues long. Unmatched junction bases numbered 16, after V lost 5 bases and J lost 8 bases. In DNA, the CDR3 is TGCAGTGCTTATCCAACGACAGGGGGGAGATTTGATGAGCAGTTCTTC. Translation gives CSAYPTTGGRFDEQFF.

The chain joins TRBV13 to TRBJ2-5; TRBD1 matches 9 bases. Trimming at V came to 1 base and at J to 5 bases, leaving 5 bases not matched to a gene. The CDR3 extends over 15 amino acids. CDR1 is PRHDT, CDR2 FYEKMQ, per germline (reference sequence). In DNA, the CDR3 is TGTGCCAGCAGCTTAGACAGGGGGCAGAAGGAGACCCAGTACTTC. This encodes CASSLDRGQKETQYF.

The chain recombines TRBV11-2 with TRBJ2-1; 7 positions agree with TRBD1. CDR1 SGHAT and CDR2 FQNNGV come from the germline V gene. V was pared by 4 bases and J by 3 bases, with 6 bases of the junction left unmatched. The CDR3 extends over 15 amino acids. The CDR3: CASSWDRLSYNEQFF. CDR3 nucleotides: TGTGCCAGCAGCTGGGACAGACTAAGCTACAATGAGCAGTTCTTC.

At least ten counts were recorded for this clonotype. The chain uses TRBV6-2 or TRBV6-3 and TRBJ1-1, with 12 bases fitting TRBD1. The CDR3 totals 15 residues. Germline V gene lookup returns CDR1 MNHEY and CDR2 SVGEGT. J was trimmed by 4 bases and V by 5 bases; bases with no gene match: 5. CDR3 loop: CASSGRGQGATEAFF. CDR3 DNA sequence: TGTGCCAGCAGTGGCCGGGGACAGGGGGCCACTGAAGCTTTCTTT.

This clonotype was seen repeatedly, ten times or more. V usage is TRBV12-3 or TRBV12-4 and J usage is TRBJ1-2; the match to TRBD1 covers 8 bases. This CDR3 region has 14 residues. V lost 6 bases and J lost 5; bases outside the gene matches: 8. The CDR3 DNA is TGTGCCAGCAGCCTCGGACAGGGAATTTATGGCTACACCTTC. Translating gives CASSLGQGIYGYTF.

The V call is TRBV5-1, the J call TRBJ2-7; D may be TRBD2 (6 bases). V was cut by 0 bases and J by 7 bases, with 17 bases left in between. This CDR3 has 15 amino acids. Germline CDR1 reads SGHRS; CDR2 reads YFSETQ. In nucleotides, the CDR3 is TGCGCCAGCAGCTTGGCCGTCGGAGCCCGGGGGGAGCAGTACTTC. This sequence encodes CASSLAVGARGEQYF.

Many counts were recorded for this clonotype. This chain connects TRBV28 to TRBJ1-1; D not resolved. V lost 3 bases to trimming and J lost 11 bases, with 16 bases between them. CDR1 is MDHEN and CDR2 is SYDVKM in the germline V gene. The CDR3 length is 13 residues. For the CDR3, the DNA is TGTGCCAGCAGTTTTAGTTGGACCTCGGAGGCTTTCTTT. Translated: CASSFSWTSEAFF.

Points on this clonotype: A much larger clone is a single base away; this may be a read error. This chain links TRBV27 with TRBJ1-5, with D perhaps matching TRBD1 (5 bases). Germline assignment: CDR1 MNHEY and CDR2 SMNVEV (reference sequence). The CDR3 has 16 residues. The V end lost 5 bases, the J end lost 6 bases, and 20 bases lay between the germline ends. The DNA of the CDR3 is TGTGCCAGCAGTCCTTTGGCCCGACAGATGGGTCAGCCCCAGCATTTT. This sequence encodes CASSPLARQMGQPQHF.

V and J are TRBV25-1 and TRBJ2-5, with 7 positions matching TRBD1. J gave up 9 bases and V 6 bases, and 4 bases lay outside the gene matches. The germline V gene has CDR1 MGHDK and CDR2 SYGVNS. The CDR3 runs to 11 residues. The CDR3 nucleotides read TGTGCCAGCAGCTTCGACAGGGCCCAGTACTTC. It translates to CASSFDRAQYF.

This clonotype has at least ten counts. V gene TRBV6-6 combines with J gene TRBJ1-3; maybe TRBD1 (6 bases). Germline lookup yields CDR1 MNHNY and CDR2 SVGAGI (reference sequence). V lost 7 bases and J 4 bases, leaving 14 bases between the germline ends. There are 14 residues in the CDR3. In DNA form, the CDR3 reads TGTGCCAGCAAACGGGGGGCGGAGGGAAACACCATATATTTT. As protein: CASKRGAEGNTIYF.

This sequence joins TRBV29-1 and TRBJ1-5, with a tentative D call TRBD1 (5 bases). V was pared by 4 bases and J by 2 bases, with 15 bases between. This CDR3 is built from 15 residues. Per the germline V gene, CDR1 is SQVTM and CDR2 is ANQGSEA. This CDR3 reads CSVVIRGDGNQPQHF. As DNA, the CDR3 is TGCAGCGTTGTGATACGGGGGGACGGCAATCAGCCCCAGCATTTT.